This TCR beta chain was found in a study of breast tumors, draining lymph nodes, adjacent tissues. TCRdb called the multiplex PCR reads again in MiXCR, with one record for every CDR3 protein. The repertoire holds 150,000 to 200,000 distinct CDR3 sequences, with 33% as singletons. Germline V lookup: CDR1 MGHRA, CDR2 YSYEKL. The CDR3 spans 16 residues. The V gene lost 3 bases and the J gene lost 2 bases, with 17 bases spanning the gap. General study points: Tumors had less TCR diversity than lymph nodes, more than nontumor tissue. Luminal-like breast cancer showed significantly higher tumor–nontumor repertoire similarity than basal-like. Tumor T cell lymph node origin was a supported hypothesis, not proven.

This clonotype was observed at least ten times. Antigen unknown. Breast cancer patients provided tissue from their axillary draining lymph nodes. The specimen was axillary lymph node tissue. The sequence was collected from a female donor with breast cancer. Some clones in this sample may be carry-over from other donors' samples. The chain is built from TRBV4-1 and TRBJ2-7; D not certain. The CDR3 coding sequence is TGCGCCAGCAGCCACCTAAGGGCGACTGAAGCCTACGAGCAGTACTTC. Its translation: CASSHLRATEAYEQYF.